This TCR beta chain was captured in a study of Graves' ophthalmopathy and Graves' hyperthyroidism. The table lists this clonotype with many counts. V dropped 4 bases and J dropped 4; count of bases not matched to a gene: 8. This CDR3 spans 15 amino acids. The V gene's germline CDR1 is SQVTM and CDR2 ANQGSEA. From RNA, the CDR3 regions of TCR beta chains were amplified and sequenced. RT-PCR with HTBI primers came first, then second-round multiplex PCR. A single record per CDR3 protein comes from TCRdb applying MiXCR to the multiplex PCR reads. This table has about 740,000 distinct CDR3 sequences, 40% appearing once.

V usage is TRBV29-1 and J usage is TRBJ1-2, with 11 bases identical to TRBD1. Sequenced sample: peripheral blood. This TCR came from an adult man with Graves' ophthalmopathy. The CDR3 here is CSVVEGTGGPYGYTF. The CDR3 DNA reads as TGCAGCGTTGTTGAAGGGACAGGGGGTCCCTATGGCTACACCTTC.